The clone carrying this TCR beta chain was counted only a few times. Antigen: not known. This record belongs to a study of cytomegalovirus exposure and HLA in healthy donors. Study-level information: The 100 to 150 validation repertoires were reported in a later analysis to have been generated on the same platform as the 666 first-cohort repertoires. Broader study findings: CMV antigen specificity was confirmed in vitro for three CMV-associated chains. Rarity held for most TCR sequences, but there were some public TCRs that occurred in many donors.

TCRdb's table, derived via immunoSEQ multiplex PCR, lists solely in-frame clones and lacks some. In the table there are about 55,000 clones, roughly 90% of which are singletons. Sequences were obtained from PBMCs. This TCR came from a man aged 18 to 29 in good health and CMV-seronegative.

CDR3 DNA: TGTGCCAGTAGCAACGGGGGGATTGACACTGAAGCTTTCTTT. It translates to CASSNGGIDTEAFF. This chain connects TRBV19 to TRBJ1-1, with D perhaps TRBD1 (5 bases). Trimming cost V 6 bases and J 3 bases, with 14 bases left between them. This CDR3 region has 14 residues. From germline, CDR1 is LNHDA and CDR2 SQIVND (reference sequence).